The text below deals with one T cell receptor beta chain. Its cognate antigen is unknown. These data come from a study of T cell responses to AZD1222 COVID-19 vaccine. Assay: immunoSEQ multiplex PCR; the TCRdb copy retains only in-frame clones and omits some. The repertoire holds tens of thousands of clones, with about nine tenths as singletons. Study results and limitations: Possibly, clonal diversity was underestimated; donors were largely white British and included more females.

The germline V and J ends were trimmed by 5 bases and 8 bases, with 13 bases remaining between them. This CDR3 has 13 residues. Germline V gene lookup returns CDR1 SGHNT and CDR2 YYREEE (reference sequence). The receptor was isolated from an adult in good health. The chain uses TRBV5-4 and TRBJ1-4, with D uncertain. The sequenced sample was peripheral blood, obtained on day 0 of MenACWY control vaccination. CDR3 nucleotide sequence: TGTGCCAGCAGTCCCGACATTGGCGAAAAACTGTTTTTT. Its protein is CASSPDIGEKLFF.